The clone carrying this T cell receptor (beta chain) was counted a single time. The V gene lost 4 bases and the J gene lost 5 bases, with 14 bases spanning the gap. The CDR3 is 14 residues long. The V gene's germline CDR1 is SGHDN and CDR2 FVKESK. Buffy coats from healthy blood donors served as controls. The entry originates in a study of STAT5B mutations in CD4+ large granular lymphocyte leukemia. Method: immunoSEQ multiplex PCR; TCRdb's copy keeps in-frame clones and lacks some. The table lists around 33,000 clones, about 91% of them singletons. V usage is TRBV14 and J usage is TRBJ2-5; D gene uncertain. This sequence originates from a human donor in good health. What was sequenced was CD4+ T cells from blood buffy coats. CDR3 region: CASSPPGYMETQYF. CDR3 in DNA: TGTGCCAGCAGCCCGCCAGGCTACATGGAGACCCAGTACTTC.